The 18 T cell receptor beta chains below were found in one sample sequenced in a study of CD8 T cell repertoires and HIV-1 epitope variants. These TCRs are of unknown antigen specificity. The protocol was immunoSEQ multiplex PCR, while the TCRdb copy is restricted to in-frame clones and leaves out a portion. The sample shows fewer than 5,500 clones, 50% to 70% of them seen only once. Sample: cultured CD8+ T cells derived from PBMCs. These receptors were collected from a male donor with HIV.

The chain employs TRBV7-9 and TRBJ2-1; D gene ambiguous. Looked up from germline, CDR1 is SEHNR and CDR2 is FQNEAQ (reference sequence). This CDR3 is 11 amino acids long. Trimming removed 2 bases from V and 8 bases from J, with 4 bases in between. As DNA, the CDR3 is TGTGCCAGCAGCTTAAGCGATGAGCAGTTCTTC. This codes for CASSLSDEQFF.

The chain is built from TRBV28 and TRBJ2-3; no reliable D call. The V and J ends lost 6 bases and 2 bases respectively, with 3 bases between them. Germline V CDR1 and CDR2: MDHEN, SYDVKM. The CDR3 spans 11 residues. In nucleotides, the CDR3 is TGTGCCAGCAGGTACACAGATACGCAGTATTTT. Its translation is CASRYTDTQYF.

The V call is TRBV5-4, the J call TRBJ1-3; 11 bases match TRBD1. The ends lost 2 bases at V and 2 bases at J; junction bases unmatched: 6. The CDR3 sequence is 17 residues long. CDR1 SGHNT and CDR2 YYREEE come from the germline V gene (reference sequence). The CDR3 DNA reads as TGTGCCAGCAGCTTCCTGGACAGGGGGCCCCCTGGAAACACCATATATTTT. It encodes CASSFLDRGPPGNTIYF.

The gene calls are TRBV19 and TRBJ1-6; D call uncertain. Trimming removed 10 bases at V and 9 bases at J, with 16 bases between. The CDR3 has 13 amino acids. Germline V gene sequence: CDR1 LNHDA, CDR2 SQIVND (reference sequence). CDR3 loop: CATLADGSSPLHF. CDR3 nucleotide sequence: TGTGCCACCCTGGCAGACGGGAGTTCACCCCTCCACTTT.

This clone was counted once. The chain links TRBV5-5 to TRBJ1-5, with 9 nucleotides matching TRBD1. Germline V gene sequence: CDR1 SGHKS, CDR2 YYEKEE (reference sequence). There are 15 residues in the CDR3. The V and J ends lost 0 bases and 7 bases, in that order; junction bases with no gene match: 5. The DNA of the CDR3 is TGTGCCAGCAGCTTGGATACAGGGGGCGGCCAGCCCCAGCATTTT. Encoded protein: CASSLDTGGGQPQHF.

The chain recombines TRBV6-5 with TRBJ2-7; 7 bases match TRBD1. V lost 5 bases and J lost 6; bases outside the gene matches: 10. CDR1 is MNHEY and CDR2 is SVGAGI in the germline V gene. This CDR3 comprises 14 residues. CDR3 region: CASSRDRDSGEQYF. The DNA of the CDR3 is TGTGCCAGCAGTCGAGACAGGGATTCGGGCGAGCAGTACTTC.

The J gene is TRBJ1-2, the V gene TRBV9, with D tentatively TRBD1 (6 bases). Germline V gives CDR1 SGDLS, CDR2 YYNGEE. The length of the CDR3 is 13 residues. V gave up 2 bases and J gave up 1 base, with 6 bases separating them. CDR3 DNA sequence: TGTGCCAGCAGCGTCAGGGGTAACTATGGCTACACCTTC. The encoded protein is CASSVRGNYGYTF.

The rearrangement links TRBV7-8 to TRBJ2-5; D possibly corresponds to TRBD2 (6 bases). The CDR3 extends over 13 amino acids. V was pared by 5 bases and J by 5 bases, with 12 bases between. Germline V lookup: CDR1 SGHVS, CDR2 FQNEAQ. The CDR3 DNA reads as TGTGCCAGCAGCGACCCAGGGAGGGAGACCCAGTACTTC. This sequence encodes CASSDPGRETQYF. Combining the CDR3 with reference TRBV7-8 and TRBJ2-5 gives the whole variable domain GAGVSQSPRYKVAKRGQDVALRCDPISGHVSLFWYQQALGQGPEFLTYFQNEAQLDKSGLPSDRFFAERPEGSVSTLKIQRTQQEDSAVYLCASSDPGRETQYFGPGTRLLVL.

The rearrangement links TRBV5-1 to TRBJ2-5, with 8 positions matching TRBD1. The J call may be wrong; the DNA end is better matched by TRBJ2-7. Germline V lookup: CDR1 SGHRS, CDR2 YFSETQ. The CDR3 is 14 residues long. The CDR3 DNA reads TGCGCCAGCAGCTTGGTACAGGGGGGCTACGAGCAGTACTTC. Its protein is CASSLVQGGYEQYF.

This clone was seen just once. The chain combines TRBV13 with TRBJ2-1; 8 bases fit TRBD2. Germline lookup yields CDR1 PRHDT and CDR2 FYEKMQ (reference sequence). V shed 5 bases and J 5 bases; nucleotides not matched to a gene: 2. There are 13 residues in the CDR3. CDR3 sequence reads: CASSVSGDNEQFF. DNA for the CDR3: TGTGCCAGCAGCGTTAGCGGGGACAATGAGCAGTTCTTC.

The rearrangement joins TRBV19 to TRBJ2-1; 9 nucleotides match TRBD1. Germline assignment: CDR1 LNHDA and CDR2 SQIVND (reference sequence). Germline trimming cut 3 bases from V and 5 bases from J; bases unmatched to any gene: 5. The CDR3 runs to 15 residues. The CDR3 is CASSIGTGPNNEQFF. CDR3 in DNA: TGTGCCAGTAGTATCGGGACAGGGCCTAACAATGAGCAGTTCTTC.

CDR3: CASSSAGIDQETQYF. CDR3 DNA sequence: TGTGCCAGCAGCTCCGCCGGGATAGATCAAGAGACCCAGTACTTC. The chain recombines TRBV2 with TRBJ2-5, with a weak D call TRBD2 (5 bases). CDR3 length: 15 residues. In germline, CDR1 is SNHLY, CDR2 FYNNEI. V was shortened by 6 bases and J by 2 bases, with 16 bases between the two germline ends.

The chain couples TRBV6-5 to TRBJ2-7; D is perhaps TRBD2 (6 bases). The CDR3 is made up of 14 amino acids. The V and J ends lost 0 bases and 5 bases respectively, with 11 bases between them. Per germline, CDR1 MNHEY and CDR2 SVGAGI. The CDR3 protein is CASSYSSSADEQYF. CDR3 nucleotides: TGTGCCAGCAGTTACTCGTCTAGCGCTGACGAGCAGTACTTC.

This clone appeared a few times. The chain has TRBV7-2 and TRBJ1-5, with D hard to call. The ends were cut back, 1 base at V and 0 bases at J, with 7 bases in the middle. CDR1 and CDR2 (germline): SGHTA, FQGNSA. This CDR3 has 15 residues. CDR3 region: CASSLEGYSNQPQHF. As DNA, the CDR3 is TGTGCCAGCAGCTTAGAAGGTTATAGCAATCAGCCCCAGCATTTT.

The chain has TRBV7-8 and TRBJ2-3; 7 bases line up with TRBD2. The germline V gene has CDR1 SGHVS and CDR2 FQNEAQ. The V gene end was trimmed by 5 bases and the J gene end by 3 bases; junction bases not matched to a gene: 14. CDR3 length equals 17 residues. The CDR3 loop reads CASSLPARTRETDTQYF. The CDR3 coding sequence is TGTGCCAGCAGCCTACCGGCTCGGACTAGGGAAACAGATACGCAGTATTTT.

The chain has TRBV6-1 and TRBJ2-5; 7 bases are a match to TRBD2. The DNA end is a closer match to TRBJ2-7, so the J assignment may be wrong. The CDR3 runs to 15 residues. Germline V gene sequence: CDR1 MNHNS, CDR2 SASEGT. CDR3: CASSEGPSGSYEQYF. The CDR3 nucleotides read TGTGCCAGCAGTGAAGGGCCTAGCGGCTCCTACGAGCAGTACTTC.

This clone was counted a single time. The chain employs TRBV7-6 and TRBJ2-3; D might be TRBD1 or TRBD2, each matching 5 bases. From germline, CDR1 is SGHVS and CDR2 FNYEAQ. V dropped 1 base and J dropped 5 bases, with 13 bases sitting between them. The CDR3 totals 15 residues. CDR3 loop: CASSLGIGAGDTQYF. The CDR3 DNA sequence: TGTGCCAGCAGCTTAGGGATCGGGGCGGGAGATACGCAGTATTTT. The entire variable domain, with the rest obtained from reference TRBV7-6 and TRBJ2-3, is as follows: GAGVSQSPRYKVTKRGQDVALRCDPISGHVSLYWYRQALGQGPEFLTYFNYEAQQDKSGLPNDRFSAERPEGSISTLTIQRTEQRDSAMYRCASSLGIGAGDTQYFGPGTRLTVL.

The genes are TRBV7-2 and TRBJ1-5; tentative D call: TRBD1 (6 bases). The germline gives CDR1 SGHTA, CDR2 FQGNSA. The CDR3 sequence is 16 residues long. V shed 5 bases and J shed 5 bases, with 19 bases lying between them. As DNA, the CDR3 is TGTGCCAGCAGCCCTACTCACGACAGGTTAGATCAGCCCCAGCATTTT. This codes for CASSPTHDRLDQPQHF.